This TCR beta chain was sequenced for a study of PD-1 blockade in classical Hodgkin lymphoma. This clone turned up a few times. Time point given: newly diagnosed, previously untreated cHL patient sample. Magnetic negative selection of thawed PBMCs was the method by which CD4+ T cells were purified. Looked up from germline, CDR1 is MNHNS and CDR2 is SASEGT. V lost 4 bases, J lost 0 bases, and 12 bases lay in between. The CDR3 runs 15 residues. Profiling relied on immunoSEQ multiplex PCR, and the TCRdb table lists in-frame clones only, not all of them. The sample carries about 34,000 clones, around 89% recorded once.

Sequences were obtained from CD4+ T cells from blood. The rearrangement uses TRBV6-1 and TRBJ1-2, with D maybe TRBD1 (5 bases). The origin of this receptor is a human donor with classical Hodgkin lymphoma. The CDR3 protein is CASSALGVTNYGYTF. As DNA, the CDR3 is TGTGCCAGCAGTGCATTGGGGGTTACTAACTATGGCTACACCTTC.